This is a list of T cell receptor beta chains from one sample in a study of T cell repertoires in cytomegalovirus infection. One entry per CDR3 protein results from TCRdb running MiXCR on the reads. The sample holds approximately 750,000 distinct CDR3 sequences, 35% to 40% seen once. Material: PBMCs. The source is a human donor in good health (CMV status not recorded). Some clones in this sample may be carry-over from other donors' samples. Both conserved end residues are part of each CDR3. The D gene is left open where the match is weak. Not all rows give a size; the values are once, few, many and, for expanded clones, a class.

v_gene: TRBV7-6
abundance: many
d_gene: .
j_gene: TRBJ1-2
CDR3aa: CASSSDGLRYGYTF
CDR3nt: TGTGCCAGCAGTTCCGATGGACTGCGGTATGGCTACACCTTC

v_gene: TRBV29-1
abundance: .
d_gene: .
j_gene: TRBJ1-4
CDR3aa: CSVAGRAATNEKLFF
CDR3nt: TGCAGCGTTGCCGGCAGGGCTGCAACTAATGAAAAACTGTTTTTT

v_gene: TRBV11-3
abundance: .
d_gene: .
j_gene: TRBJ2-1
CDR3aa: CASSLYPAYRTLDNEQFF
CDR3nt: TGTGCCAGCAGCTTATACCCCGCGTACCGGACATTGGACAATGAGCAGTTCTTC

v_gene: TRBV28
abundance: few
d_gene: .
j_gene: TRBJ1-2
CDR3aa: CASSVTGSRYTF
CDR3nt: TGTGCCAGCAGTGTTACAGGGAGTCGCTACACCTTC

v_gene: TRBV15
abundance: few
d_gene: .
j_gene: TRBJ1-3
CDR3aa: CATSRDLGGGSGNTIYF
CDR3nt: TGTGCCACCAGCAGAGATTTAGGAGGGGGCTCTGGAAACACCATATATTTT

v_gene: TRBV12-3/TRBV12-4
abundance: few
d_gene: .
j_gene: TRBJ2-3
CDR3aa: CASSLSQAGADTQYF
CDR3nt: TGTGCCAGCAGTTTGTCGCAGGCTGGGGCAGATACGCAGTATTTT

v_gene: TRBV4-1
abundance: few
d_gene: .
j_gene: TRBJ2-7
CDR3aa: CASSKDTGSYEQYF
CDR3nt: TGCGCCAGCAGCAAGGACACCGGCTCCTACGAGCAGTACTTC

v_gene: TRBV2
abundance: .
d_gene: TRBD1
j_gene: TRBJ1-5
CDR3aa: CASTVGTGSYQPQHF
CDR3nt: TGTGCCAGCACCGTCGGGACAGGTTCTTATCAGCCCCAGCATTTT

v_gene: TRBV10-3
abundance: .
d_gene: .
j_gene: TRBJ1-2
CDR3aa: CAISGQVNLYGYTF
CDR3nt: TGTGCCATCAGTGGTCAGGTTAACCTTTATGGCTACACCTTC

v_gene: TRBV7-9
abundance: few
d_gene: TRBD2
j_gene: TRBJ2-5
CDR3aa: CASSLTGTSGETQYF
CDR3nt: TGTGCCAGCAGCTTAACCGGGACTAGCGGCGAGACCCAGTACTTC

v_gene: TRBV6-1
abundance: few
d_gene: TRBD1
j_gene: TRBJ1-1
CDR3aa: CASSGQDRGLNTEAFF
CDR3nt: TGTGCCAGCAGTGGACAGGACAGGGGGCTGAACACTGAAGCTTTCTTT

v_gene: TRBV6-1
abundance: .
d_gene: TRBD1
j_gene: TRBJ1-2
CDR3aa: CASSEGGTGGYTF
CDR3nt: TGTGCCAGCAGTGAAGGGGGGACAGGGGGCTACACCTTC

v_gene: TRBV15
abundance: .
d_gene: .
j_gene: TRBJ1-1
CDR3aa: CATSRAGFYTEAFF
CDR3nt: TGTGCCACCAGCAGAGCCGGCTTCTACACTGAAGCTTTCTTT

v_gene: TRBV20-1
abundance: few
d_gene: .
j_gene: TRBJ2-5
CDR3aa: CSARDSAGPSRETQYF
CDR3nt: TGCAGTGCTAGAGATTCGGCAGGGCCCTCGAGGGAGACCCAGTACTTC

v_gene: TRBV10-3
abundance: .
d_gene: .
j_gene: TRBJ2-1
CDR3aa: CAISEAASGYNEQFF
CDR3nt: TGTGCCATCAGTGAGGCTGCCTCTGGGTACAATGAGCAGTTCTTC

v_gene: TRBV7-2
abundance: many
d_gene: .
j_gene: TRBJ2-1
CDR3aa: CASSLFGTPEQFF
CDR3nt: TGTGCCAGCAGCTTATTCGGAACGCCTGAGCAGTTCTTC

v_gene: TRBV29-1
abundance: .
d_gene: .
j_gene: TRBJ2-7
CDR3aa: CSVDGMGGARSYEQYF
CDR3nt: TGCAGCGTTGATGGGATGGGTGGGGCGCGATCCTACGAGCAGTACTTC

v_gene: TRBV12-3/TRBV12-4
abundance: .
d_gene: TRBD1
j_gene: TRBJ2-1
CDR3aa: CASSFWTGGDEQFF
CDR3nt: TGTGCCAGCAGTTTCTGGACAGGGGGAGACGAGCAGTTCTTC

v_gene: TRBV28
abundance: few
d_gene: .
j_gene: TRBJ2-6
CDR3aa: CASSLWGSTVPGANVLTF
CDR3nt: TGTGCCAGCAGTTTATGGGGGTCCACAGTCCCTGGGGCCAACGTCCTGACTTTC

v_gene: TRBV5-1
abundance: .
d_gene: .
j_gene: TRBJ1-1
CDR3aa: CASSGGAGGTEAFF
CDR3nt: TGCGCCAGCTCCGGCGGCGCGGGGGGGACTGAAGCTTTCTTT

v_gene: TRBV7-8
abundance: few
d_gene: .
j_gene: TRBJ2-3
CDR3aa: CGQRRSRDRTDTQYF
CDR3nt: TGTGGCCAACGTCGGTCGCGGGACCGCACAGATACGCAGTATTTT

v_gene: TRBV6-6
abundance: .
d_gene: .
j_gene: TRBJ1-2
CDR3aa: CASSYEGNYGYTF
CDR3nt: TGTGCCAGCAGTTATGAGGGTAACTATGGCTACACCTTC

v_gene: TRBV10-3
abundance: .
d_gene: .
j_gene: TRBJ2-2
CDR3aa: CAISHDRIDTGELFF
CDR3nt: TGTGCCATCAGTCACGACAGGATAGACACCGGGGAGCTGTTTTTT

v_gene: TRBV7-9
abundance: .
d_gene: .
j_gene: TRBJ2-1
CDR3aa: CASSWGVGGYNEQFF
CDR3nt: TGTGCCAGCAGCTGGGGTGTCGGGGGCTACAATGAGCAGTTCTTC

v_gene: TRBV7-6
abundance: .
d_gene: .
j_gene: TRBJ1-1
CDR3aa: CASSPPTVLNTEAFF
CDR3nt: TGTGCCAGCAGCCCGCCGACAGTCTTGAACACTGAAGCTTTCTTT

v_gene: TRBV7-6
abundance: many
d_gene: TRBD1
j_gene: TRBJ2-7
CDR3aa: CASSLGQGISYEQYF
CDR3nt: TGTGCCAGCAGCTTGGGACAGGGAATCTCCTACGAGCAGTACTTC

v_gene: TRBV28
abundance: .
d_gene: .
j_gene: TRBJ2-2
CDR3aa: CASSFVGELFF
CDR3nt: TGTGCCAGCAGTTTTGTCGGGGAGCTTTTTTTT

v_gene: TRBV29-1
abundance: .
d_gene: TRBD2
j_gene: TRBJ2-1
CDR3aa: CSVGSGNNEQFF
CDR3nt: TGCAGCGTTGGTAGCGGGAACAATGAGCAGTTCTTC

v_gene: TRBV6-5
abundance: .
d_gene: .
j_gene: TRBJ2-5
CDR3aa: CASSYEAAQETQYF
CDR3nt: TGTGCCAGCAGTTACGAAGCGGCGCAAGAGACCCAGTACTTC

v_gene: TRBV5-6
abundance: .
d_gene: .
j_gene: TRBJ2-5
CDR3aa: CASSAADRENQETQYF
CDR3nt: TGTGCCAGCAGCGCCGCAGACCGGGAAAACCAAGAGACCCAGTACTTC

v_gene: TRBV7-9
abundance: .
d_gene: .
j_gene: TRBJ2-7
CDR3aa: CATENLGYEQYF
CDR3nt: TGTGCCACCGAGAATTTGGGCTACGAGCAGTACTTC